Listed below are T cell receptor beta chains from one sample, sequenced in a study of shared clonotypes between healthy human individuals. Some clones are missing from TCRdb's copy, which holds only in-frame ones; the method was immunoSEQ multiplex PCR. The sample holds 2 million to 3 million clones; 93% are singletons and the top ten take around 0.37%. The sequenced sample consisted of naive CD4+ T cells from PBMCs. These TCRs come from a man aged 18 to 29 in good health. Some clones in this sample may be carry-over from other donors' samples. The CDR3 runs from the conserved cysteine through the conserved F or W. Each record gives: D gene, clone size, V gene, J gene, CDR3 protein, CDR3 DNA. A D gene is named only where the DNA matches it firmly. Clone size is shown for a subset of rows, as once, few, many or a class of expanded clone.

-	-	TRBV30	TRBJ2-2	CAWRVWGDTGELFF	TGTGCCTGGAGAGTCTGGGGAGACACCGGGGAGCTGTTTTTT
-	-	TRBV28	TRBJ1-2	CASSPPRYGYTF	TGTGCCAGCAGTCCCCCGAGGTATGGCTACACCTTC
TRBD2	-	TRBV29-1	TRBJ2-1	CSVAEGLAGGKNEQFF	TGCAGCGTTGCTGAGGGACTAGCGGGAGGTAAAAATGAGCAGTTCTTC
-	once	TRBV5-1	TRBJ1-1	CASRGASPGRAFF	TGCGCCAGCAGAGGGGCATCCCCGGGCCGGGCTTTCTTT
-	-	TRBV4-2	TRBJ2-7	CASSQDVRPAYEQYF	TGTGCCAGCAGCCAGGACGTCAGACCTGCCTACGAGCAGTACTTC
-	-	TRBV10-2	TRBJ2-2	CASSETATTGELFF	TGCGCCAGCAGTGAAACAGCGACTACGGGGGAGCTGTTTTTT
TRBD1	-	TRBV2	TRBJ1-4	CAGQGQTNEKLFF	TGTGCCGGACAGGGTCAGACTAATGAAAAACTGTTTTTT
-	-	TRBV14	TRBJ2-7	CASSVGLSSYEQYF	TGTGCCAGCAGCGTAGGACTCAGCTCCTACGAGCAGTACTTC
-	-	TRBV9	TRBJ2-3	CASSVLQGTTDTQYF	TGTGCCAGCAGCGTCTTACAGGGAACAACAGATACGCAGTATTTT
TRBD1	-	TRBV7-2	TRBJ1-4	CASSLGVGQGWGEKLFF	TGTGCCAGCAGCTTAGGAGTAGGACAGGGTTGGGGTGAAAAACTGTTTTTT
TRBD1	-	TRBV6-5	TRBJ2-6	CASRTGIGANVLTF	TGTGCCAGCAGGACAGGGATTGGGGCCAACGTCCTGACTTTC
-	-	TRBV20-1	TRBJ2-7	CSAPQQGEQYF	TGCAGTGCTCCGCAACAGGGCGAGCAGTACTTC
-	once	TRBV19	TRBJ2-7	CATSEGRFYEQYF	TGTGCCACCTCGGAGGGTAGGTTCTACGAGCAGTACTTC
-	-	TRBV15	TRBJ1-2	CATSPGHQQSYGYTF	TGTGCCACCAGCCCGGGACACCAACAGTCCTATGGCTACACCTTC
-	-	TRBV6-1	TRBJ2-7	CASTGQIAYEQYF	TGTGCCAGCACTGGACAGATAGCCTACGAGCAGTACTTC
TRBD2	-	TRBV28	TRBJ2-1	CASSLFYSSPQTSGLYNEQFF	TGTGCCAGCAGTTTATTTTACTCTTCTCCTCAGACTAGCGGTCTCTACAATGAGCAGTTCTTC
TRBD1	once	TRBV25-1	TRBJ2-7	CASSEYRGQGAYEQYF	TGTGCCAGCAGTGAATATCGGGGACAGGGGGCCTACGAGCAGTACTTC
-	-	TRBV7-9	TRBJ1-1	CASSEAGGVTEAFF	TGTGCCAGCAGCGAGGCGGGGGGCGTCACTGAAGCTTTCTTT
TRBD2	-	TRBV2	TRBJ2-5	CASSNSGSAIWAQYF	TGTGCCAGTTCTAATAGCGGGAGCGCCATTTGGGCCCAGTACTTC
TRBD2	-	TRBV30	TRBJ2-1	CAWRGTSGSHSSYNEQFF	TGTGCCTGGAGGGGGACTAGCGGGTCCCATAGCTCCTACAATGAGCAGTTCTTC
TRBD1	-	TRBV5-1	TRBJ2-1	CASSLRDRGRDEQFF	TGCGCCAGCAGCCTCAGAGACAGGGGACGGGATGAGCAGTTCTTC
-	-	TRBV19	TRBJ2-7	CASRPSARTTYEQYF	TGTGCCAGTAGGCCATCGGCGAGGACCACCTACGAGCAGTACTTC
-	few	TRBV7-2	TRBJ1-1	CASSYRRDTEAFF	TGTGCCAGCAGCTATAGAAGGGACACTGAAGCTTTCTTT
-	-	TRBV18	TRBJ2-1	CASSPPGSNRYNEQFF	TGTGCCAGCTCACCTCCGGGGAGTAACCGCTACAATGAGCAGTTCTTC
-	-	TRBV11-1	TRBJ2-5	CASSYLQGGAQETQYF	TGTGCCAGCAGCTATTTGCAGGGCGGGGCTCAAGAGACCCAGTACTTC
-	-	TRBV28	TRBJ2-3	CASRATDTQYF	TGTGCCAGCAGAGCCACAGATACGCAGTATTTT
-	-	TRBV7-9	TRBJ2-7	CASRALGGPREQYF	TGTGCCAGCAGAGCCCTGGGCGGCCCCCGCGAGCAGTACTTC
-	-	TRBV11-2	TRBJ2-2	CASSLQYTGELFF	TGTGCCAGCAGCTTGCAATACACCGGGGAGCTGTTTTTT
TRBD2	-	TRBV5-1	TRBJ2-1	CASSGLAGQRSSYNEQFF	TGCGCCAGCTCCGGACTAGCGGGACAAAGGAGCTCCTACAATGAGCAGTTCTTC
-	-	TRBV28	TRBJ2-2	CASSSLGDTGELFF	TGTGCCAGCAGTTCCCTCGGGGACACCGGGGAGCTGTTTTTT
-	-	TRBV29-1	TRBJ2-7	CSSWGPSGEQYF	TGCAGCTCCTGGGGGCCCTCCGGGGAGCAGTACTTC
TRBD1	-	TRBV9	TRBJ2-1	CASSVRDRVLSYNEQFF	TGTGCCAGCAGCGTCCGGGACAGGGTTCTATCCTACAATGAGCAGTTCTTC
TRBD1	once	TRBV5-1	TRBJ2-7	CASSSGTAYEQYF	TGCGCCAGCAGCTCCGGGACAGCATACGAGCAGTACTTC
-	-	TRBV28	TRBJ1-1	CASSFSDGSSVGVGDTEAFF	TGTGCCAGCAGTTTCTCGGATGGTTCGAGCGTCGGAGTGGGTGATACTGAAGCTTTCTTT
-	-	TRBV5-6	TRBJ2-1	CASSLAPSSYNEQFF	TGTGCCAGCAGCTTGGCCCCAAGCTCCTACAATGAGCAGTTCTTC
TRBD2	-	TRBV5-1	TRBJ2-7	CASSGTSGSVYEQYF	TGCGCCAGCAGCGGTACTAGCGGGAGTGTGTACGAGCAGTACTTC
-	-	TRBV15	TRBJ2-3	CATAYGGTDTQYF	TGTGCCACCGCGTACGGGGGCACAGATACGCAGTATTTT
-	-	TRBV27	TRBJ2-7	CASPSKAEQYF	TGTGCCAGCCCTTCAAAAGCCGAGCAGTACTTC
-	-	TRBV7-2	TRBJ2-7	CASSRWRDSSYEQYF	TGTGCCAGCAGCCGATGGCGGGACAGCTCCTACGAGCAGTACTTC
-	-	TRBV29-1	TRBJ1-1	CSVNSVNTEAFF	TGCAGCGTTAACAGTGTGAACACTGAAGCTTTCTTT
-	-	TRBV29-1	TRBJ1-2	CSVEAGTYGYTF	TGCAGCGTTGAGGCGGGGACCTATGGCTACACCTTC
-	-	TRBV14	TRBJ2-7	CASSQGARSSYEQYF	TGTGCCAGCAGCCAAGGAGCCAGGAGTTCTTACGAGCAGTACTTC
TRBD1	-	TRBV9	TRBJ2-1	CASSFRQGAPYNEQFF	TGTGCCAGCAGCTTCCGACAGGGGGCGCCTTACAATGAGCAGTTCTTC
TRBD1	-	TRBV28	TRBJ2-4	CASTGTGGSRGNIQYF	TGTGCCAGTACCGGGACAGGGGGCTCTCGGGGAAACATTCAGTACTTC
-	-	TRBV6-6	TRBJ2-7	CASSYSGKTYEQYF	TGTGCCAGCAGTTACTCTGGAAAAACCTACGAGCAGTACTTC
-	-	TRBV5-1	TRBJ2-1	CASAGTVYNEQFF	TGCGCCAGCGCGGGGACAGTTTACAATGAGCAGTTCTTC
TRBD1	-	TRBV5-1	TRBJ2-4	CASSWGTEYGIQYF	TGCGCCAGCAGCTGGGGGACAGAATACGGCATTCAGTACTTC
-	-	TRBV5-1	TRBJ2-3	CASRRAAGTGTDTQYF	TGCGCCAGCCGACGGGCCGCGGGGACGGGCACAGATACGCAGTATTTT
TRBD2	-	TRBV9	TRBJ2-5	CASSVDRGAGGFQETQYF	TGTGCCAGCAGCGTGGACCGAGGTGCGGGAGGCTTCCAAGAGACCCAGTACTTC